Below are 25 T cell receptor beta chains sequenced from a single sample in a study of glioma-infiltrating T cells. The iRepertoire nested amplicon-rescue multiplex PCR amplified TCR alpha and beta CDR3s from RNA. MiXCR, run by TCRdb on the multiplex PCR reads, gives a single entry per CDR3 protein. The sample lists a few hundred thousand distinct CDR3 sequences, less than 50% occurring once. The sequenced sample was glioma tissue, nonneoplastic brain tissue, or PBMCs (not recorded which). All receptors come from a human donor with low-grade glioma or glioblastoma, undergoing nonglioma brain surgery, or in good health (not recorded which).

In this sample, this clonotype turned up once. V usage is TRBV28 and J usage is TRBJ1-5; D ambiguous. V was shortened by 4 bases and J by 9 bases, with 13 bases between the two germline ends. Germline V gene data show CDR1 as MDHEN and CDR2 as SYDVKM. The length of the CDR3 is 13 residues. Here the CDR3 reads CASSYLCDWPQHF. The CDR3 DNA follows: TGTGCCAGCAGTTACCTGTGTGATTGGCCCCAGCATTTT.

This clonotype has ten or more counts. The chain has TRBV20-1 and TRBJ2-7; TRBD2 is a possible D gene (5 bases). Germline lookup yields CDR1 DFQATT and CDR2 SNEGSKA (reference sequence). V lost 5 bases to trimming and J lost 2 bases, with 13 bases between them. The CDR3 extends over 13 amino acids. CDR3: CSAYRDNTYEQYF. The CDR3 DNA reads TGCAGTGCTTACCGGGATAATACCTACGAGCAGTACTTC.

A remark on this clonotype: This may come from a read error, since a much larger clone is one base off. The chain has TRBV27 and TRBJ2-2, with no clear D. The CDR3 runs 12 residues. CDR1 MNHEY and CDR2 SMNVEV come from the germline V gene (reference sequence). Trimming took off 2 bases at V and 8 bases at J, with 6 bases between the two ends. CDR3 in DNA: TGTGCCAGCAGTTTACTCCGTGGGGAGCTGTTTTTT. Residues: CASSLLRGELFF.

Turning to this clonotype: This may stem from a read error, because a much larger clone lies one nucleotide away. The chain uses TRBV6-1 and TRBJ2-7; D is unclear. CDR3 size: 17 residues. With 6 bases removed from V and 0 bases from J, the gap between germline ends came to 21 bases. Germline values: CDR1 MNHNS, CDR2 SASEGT. The CDR3 nucleotides are TGTGCCAGCAGGGTGAGAAGGGCTGCCTTATACTCCTACGAGCAGTACTTC. Translated: CASRVRRAALYSYEQYF.

About this clonotype: This may stem from a read error, because a much larger clone lies one nucleotide away. The chain employs TRBV20-1 and TRBJ1-1; D call uncertain. The germline gives CDR1 DFQATT, CDR2 SNEGSKA (reference sequence). This CDR3 spans 10 amino acids. The CDR3 DNA is TGCAGTGACTTCAGCACTGAAGTTTTCTTT. Encoded protein: CSDFSTEVFF.

The chain carries TRBV20-1 and TRBJ2-7; tentatively, D is TRBD2 (6 bases). This CDR3 region has 15 residues. V was trimmed by 1 base and J by 7 bases, leaving 20 bases between them. Looked up from germline, CDR1 is DFQATT and CDR2 is SNEGSKA (reference sequence). The CDR3 DNA reads as TGCAGTGCTAGAGTTAGCGGAACCTCCTACAATGAGCAGTACTTC. This encodes CSARVSGTSYNEQYF.

The rearrangement links TRBV7-9 to TRBJ2-7; D gene uncertain. The CDR3 extends over 12 amino acids. CDR1 is SEHNR, CDR2 FQNEAQ, per germline (reference sequence). Trimming stripped 6 bases from V and 4 bases from J, with 10 bases between. The chain's CDR3 is CASSGPVYEQYF. CDR3 DNA sequence: TGTGCCAGCAGTGGGCCGGTGTACGAGCAGTACTTC.

This clonotype was picked up one time. A much larger clonotype is one base distant, so this may be a read error. The V and J genes are TRBV2 and TRBJ1-2; a possible D gene is TRBD1 (6 bases). Germline CDR1 and CDR2: SNHLY and FYNNEI. The CDR3 is 14 amino acids. Trimming left V 5 bases short and J 3 bases short, with 13 bases between. The CDR3 loop reads CASSQDRIYYGYTF. CDR3 sequence (DNA): TGTGCCAGCAGTCAGGACAGAATATACTATGGCTACACCTTC.

The V call is TRBV20-1, the J call TRBJ2-1, with D perhaps matching TRBD2 (6 bases). The V gene lost 6 bases and the J gene lost 3 bases, with 15 bases spanning the gap. CDR1 is DFQATT and CDR2 is SNEGSKA in the germline V gene (reference sequence). The CDR3 is 14 residues long. The CDR3 DNA is TGCAGTGCGACCCGGGACTCAGTCTACAATGAGCAGTTCTTC. As protein: CSATRDSVYNEQFF.

V usage is TRBV4-2 and J usage is TRBJ2-3; TRBD1 is a possible D gene (6 bases). CDR1 LGHNA and CDR2 YNFKEQ come from the germline V gene. V lost 0 bases to trimming and J lost 0 bases, with 31 bases between them. The CDR3 runs to 23 residues. The CDR3 protein is CASSQDPPRSTRQDLISTDTQYF. The CDR3 DNA is TGTGCCAGCAGCCAAGATCCCCCACGGTCCACTCGACAGGATTTAATCAGCACAGATACGCAGTATTTT.

V usage is TRBV20-1 and J usage is TRBJ1-1; 7 bases align to TRBD1. V was pared by 6 bases and J by 4 bases, with 11 bases of the junction left unmatched. Germline lookup yields CDR1 DFQATT and CDR2 SNEGSKA (reference sequence). This CDR3 spans 14 amino acids. The CDR3 protein is CSATPGTVGTEAFF. CDR3 nucleotide sequence: TGCAGTGCCACCCCCGGGACAGTAGGCACTGAAGCTTTCTTT.

The chain employs TRBV10-3 and TRBJ1-1, with D possibly TRBD1 on 5 matching bases. The germline gives CDR1 ENHRY, CDR2 SYGVKD. Trimming left V 2 bases short and J 1 base short, with 17 bases between. This CDR3 spans 17 amino acids. Here the CDR3 reads CAISEGGGRRGNTEAFF. The CDR3 DNA sequence: TGTGCCATCAGTGAGGGGGGAGGGCGTAGGGGGAACACTGAAGCTTTCTTT.

The sample holds a few counts of this clonotype. The chain joins TRBV28 to TRBJ2-7; 10 bases agree with TRBD1. Germline V gene data show CDR1 as MDHEN and CDR2 as SYDVKM. The trim removed 10 bases at V and 4 bases at J, leaving 13 bases unmatched. The CDR3 is 15 amino acids. Written as DNA, the CDR3 is TGTGCCACAACTCCCCTAGGGACAGGGGCGTACGAGCAGTACTTC. It specifies CATTPLGTGAYEQYF.

This clonotype was detected a few times. This rearrangement joins TRBV4-1 to TRBJ1-1; D remains unclear. CDR1 and CDR2 from the germline V gene are MGHRA and YSYEKL. The CDR3 extends over 13 amino acids. Deletions cut 6 bases from V and 4 bases from J, with 12 bases between. The CDR3, as DNA: TGCGCCAGCAGGATCCTGCAAGGCACTGAAGCTTTCTTT. It translates to CASRILQGTEAFF.

The J gene is TRBJ2-7, the V gene TRBV3-1; 13 nucleotides agree with TRBD2. The V and J ends lost 5 bases and 2 bases, in that order; junction bases with no gene match: 3. CDR3 length equals 15 residues. Germline V gives CDR1 LGHDT, CDR2 YNNKEL (reference sequence). CDR3 bases: TGTGCCAGCAGCAAACTAGCGGGAGGGGCCTACGAGCAGTACTTC. Encoded protein: CASSKLAGGAYEQYF.

The chain carries TRBV24-1 and TRBJ2-1; TRBD1 matches at 7 bases. J gave up 7 bases and V 2 bases, and 7 bases lay outside the gene matches. CDR3 size: 15 residues. Germline assignment: CDR1 KGHDR and CDR2 SFDVKD. CDR3 region: CATSDSTGSGNEQFF. CDR3 DNA sequence: TGTGCCACCAGTGATTCGACAGGGAGTGGAAATGAGCAGTTCTTC.

V and J are TRBV7-9 and TRBJ1-5, with D unclear. The CDR3 has 12 amino acids. The germline CDR1 and CDR2 sequences are SEHNR and FQNEAQ (reference sequence). Trimming removed 5 bases at V and 4 bases at J, with 6 bases between. CDR3 bases: TGTGCCAGCAGCATTGATAATCAGCCCCAGCATTTT. Encoded protein: CASSIDNQPQHF.

As to this clonotype: This may arise from a read error, as a much more abundant clone is one base away. The chain uses TRBV28 and TRBJ2-7; TRBD1 matches 9 bases. Losses at the gene ends were 6 bases for V and 6 bases for J; bases not matched to a gene: 9. Germline V gives CDR1 MDHEN, CDR2 SYDVKM. This CDR3 comprises 14 residues. The CDR3 sequence is CASSHRGLGCEQYF. The CDR3 bases are TGTGCCAGCAGCCACAGGGGGCTCGGCTGCGAGCAGTACTTC.

The table lists this clonotype with many counts. V and J are TRBV28 and TRBJ2-7, with D tentatively TRBD1 (7 bases). This CDR3 has 16 residues. Trimming removed 3 bases from V and 4 bases from J, with 19 bases in between. Germline V CDR1 and CDR2: MDHEN, SYDVKM. The CDR3 region has the DNA TGTGCCAGCAGTTTGACCCCAGGGGGGTCGGGGTACGAGCAGTACTTC. Translating it yields CASSLTPGGSGYEQYF.

With regard to this clonotype: Possible read error: a much larger clone is one base away. The final CDR3 position lacks the conserved phenylalanine or tryptophan, pointing to a likely read error. The rearrangement links TRBV27 to TRBJ2-2, with a possible D match to TRBD2 (6 bases). With 4 bases removed from V and 5 bases from J, the gap between germline ends came to 20 bases. Germline assignment: CDR1 MNHEY and CDR2 SMNVEV (reference sequence). CDR3 length equals 17 residues. This CDR3 reads CASSSSLAETPTGELFS. The DNA for the CDR3 is TGTGCCAGCAGTTCCTCCTTAGCGGAGACCCCTACCGGGGAGCTGTTTTCT.

The rearrangement joins TRBV6-4 to TRBJ2-7; the match to TRBD1 covers 9 bases. CDR1 and CDR2 from the germline V gene are MRHNA and SNTAGT. The J segment lost 11 bases and the V segment lost 6 bases, leaving 5 bases of the junction unmatched. The CDR3 sequence is 11 residues long. The CDR3 region is CASRGQGWEYF. The CDR3 coding sequence is TGTGCCAGCAGGGGACAGGGTTGGGAGTACTTC.

The sample holds many counts of this clonotype. The CDR3 nucleotides read TGTGCCAGCAGCTTGGCGGGGGGTTCCACGCATACGCAGTATTTT. Amino acid sequence: CASSLAGGSTHTQYF. The rearrangement links TRBV5-4 to TRBJ2-3, with 7 bases fitting TRBD2. Per germline, CDR1 SGHNT and CDR2 YYREEE (reference sequence). This CDR3 comprises 15 residues. V shed 0 bases, J shed 7 bases, and the junction held 8 bases outside the gene matches.

CDR3 sequence reads: CASSYLTRQKYQETQYF. In DNA, the CDR3 is TGTGCCAGCAGTTACTTAACCCGACAGAAGTACCAAGAGACCCAGTACTTC. The chain is built from TRBV6-9 and TRBJ2-5, with D possibly matching TRBD1 (5 bases). This CDR3 spans 17 amino acids. Germline loops: CDR1 MNHGY, CDR2 SVAAGI. With 3 bases removed from V and 0 bases from J, the gap between germline ends came to 17 bases.

In this sample, this clonotype turned up once. A much more abundant neighbour one base away suggests this may be a read error. This rearrangement joins TRBV4-2 to TRBJ2-2; 10 bases are a match to TRBD1. Per germline, CDR1 LGHNA and CDR2 YNFKEQ. The CDR3 has 16 residues. CDR3 sequence: CANSQEDRGDTGELFF. CDR3 DNA: TGTGCCAACAGCCAAGAGGACAGGGGGGACACCGGGGAGCTGTTTTTT.

In regard to this clonotype: A much larger clone differs by one base, so this may be a read error. The conserved phenylalanine or tryptophan normally closing the CDR3 is absent here, so this likely arose from a read error. The genes are TRBV28 and TRBJ1-5; TRBD1 matches 7 bases. J was trimmed by 8 bases and V by 6 bases; bases with no gene match: 16. The CDR3 runs 16 residues. CDR1 is MDHEN, CDR2 SYDVKM, per germline. CDR3 in DNA: TGTGCCAGCAGATATTTGGACAGGTCCTCCGGGAAGCCCCAGCATTCT. Translation: CASRYLDRSSGKPQHS.